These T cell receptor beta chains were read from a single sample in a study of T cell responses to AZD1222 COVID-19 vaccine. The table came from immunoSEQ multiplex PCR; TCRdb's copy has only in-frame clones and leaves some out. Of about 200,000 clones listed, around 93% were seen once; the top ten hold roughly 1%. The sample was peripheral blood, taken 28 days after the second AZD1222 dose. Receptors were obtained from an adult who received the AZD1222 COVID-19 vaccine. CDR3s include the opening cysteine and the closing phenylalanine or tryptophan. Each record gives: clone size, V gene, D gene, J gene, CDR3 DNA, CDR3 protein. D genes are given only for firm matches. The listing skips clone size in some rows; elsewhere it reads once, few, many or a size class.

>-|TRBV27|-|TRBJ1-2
TGTGCCAGCAGTGTGACCCCGGGGCCGCGTTATGGCTACACCTTC
CASSVTPGPRYGYTF
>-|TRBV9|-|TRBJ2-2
TGTGCCAGCACCACCGGCGGGGAGCTGTTTTTT
CASTTGGELFF
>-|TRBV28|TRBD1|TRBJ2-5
TGTGCCAGCGCTAGCGGACAGGGGACAGAGACCCAGTACTTC
CASASGQGTETQYF
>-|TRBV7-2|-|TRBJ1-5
TGTGCCAGCAGCTTAGAGCAAATTGGGAGTCAGCCCCAGCATTTT
CASSLEQIGSQPQHF
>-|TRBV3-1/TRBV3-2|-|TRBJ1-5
TGTGCCAGCAGCAGAGTCAATCAGCCCCAGCATTTT
CASSRVNQPQHF
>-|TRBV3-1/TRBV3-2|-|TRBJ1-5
TGTGCCAGCAGCCAAGGGGGGAGCAATCAGCCCCAGCATTTT
CASSQGGSNQPQHF
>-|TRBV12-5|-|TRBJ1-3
TGTGCTAGTGCCCCTCATCGTGGAGGGATCGGAAACACCATATATTTT
CASAPHRGGIGNTIYF
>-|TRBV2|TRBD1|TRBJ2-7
TGTGCCAGCACTAACCCGGGACAGGGGGTCTACGAGCAGTACTTC
CASTNPGQGVYEQYF
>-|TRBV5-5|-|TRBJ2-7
TGTGCCAGCAGCGGGGGCCTGGGGTCCTACGAGCAGTACTTC
CASSGGLGSYEQYF
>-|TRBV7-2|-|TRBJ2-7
TGTGCCAGCAGCTTAGAGTACTCCTACGAGCAGTACTTC
CASSLEYSYEQYF
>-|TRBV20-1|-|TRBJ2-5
TGCAGTGCTACACCTCAAGAGACCCAGTACTTC
CSATPQETQYF
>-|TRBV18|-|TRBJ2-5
TGTGCCAGCTCACCGTCGGGAGAGACCCAGTACTTC
CASSPSGETQYF
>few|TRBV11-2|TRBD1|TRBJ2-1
TGTGCCAGCAGCTCAGCCGGGACAGGGCAGTTCTTC
CASSSAGTGQFF
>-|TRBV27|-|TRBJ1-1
TGTGCCAGCAGTCTCCTCAATCCATACGGCACTGAAGCTTTCTTT
CASSLLNPYGTEAFF
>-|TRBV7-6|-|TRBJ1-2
TGTGCCAGCAGCCGCGGGGGTGGAGAGGACCTTATCTACACCTTC
CASSRGGGEDLIYTF
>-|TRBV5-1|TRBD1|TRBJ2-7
TGCGCCAGCAGCTCTGGGGGCGGACAGGGGGTCGAGCAGTACTTC
CASSSGGGQGVEQYF
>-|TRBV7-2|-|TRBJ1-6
TGTGCCAGCAGTTCCCAGGGGAGAGGACCCCTCCACTTT
CASSSQGRGPLHF
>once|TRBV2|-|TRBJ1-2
TGTGCCAGCAGTGAAGTTCAGGGATCCCGGAGAGGCTACACCTTC
CASSEVQGSRRGYTF
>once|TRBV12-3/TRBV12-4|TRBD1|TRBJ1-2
TGTGCCAACTACGACAGGGAAAATGGCTACACCTTC
CANYDRENGYTF
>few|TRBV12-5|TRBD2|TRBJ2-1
TGTGCTAGTGGTTTGGTAATCAATAGCGGGGGGCCGAACTCCTACAATGAGCAGTTCTTC
CASGLVINSGGPNSYNEQFF
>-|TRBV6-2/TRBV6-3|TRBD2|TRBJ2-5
TGTGCCAGCAGTTCCCCTACTAGCGGGAGCCAAGAGACCCAGTACTTC
CASSSPTSGSQETQYF
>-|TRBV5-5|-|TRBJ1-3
TGTGCCAGCAGCTGGGACTCTCAGGGGACTGGAAACACCATATATTTT
CASSWDSQGTGNTIYF